This TCR beta chain was found in a study of blood T cell repertoires in COVID-19. Study information: Samples of COVID-19 (acute and convalescent) were obtained from the United States, Italy and Spain. From T cells, B-cell-depleted T cells, or PBMCs came the material, which was cDNA or gDNA.

Germline V CDR1 and CDR2: SQVTM, ANQGSEA. The CDR3 runs 11 residues. Of note for this clone: A junction end diverges from the germline sequence, so it may reflect a read error.

Methods used by the authors: For nucleated cells, counts were estimated from reference gene primer amplification. Sequencing used immunoSEQ multiplex PCR; TCRdb keeps in-frame clones, though not all of them. The V and J calls and clone size come from that table; D and trimming were worked out from the DNA. The data show roughly 100,000 clones, with about three quarters seen just once and about 6.5% held by the top ten. This sequence originates from a man aged 80 or over with acute or convalescent COVID-19. Source material: peripheral blood. The chain has TRBV29-1 and TRBJ2-7; the match to TRBD2 covers 9 bases. For the CDR3, the DNA is TGCAGCGTCCACCTAGCGGGACAATCCCACTTC. Its translation: CSVHLAGQSHF.